The 20 T cell receptor beta chains below come from one sample, sequenced in a study of blood T cell repertoires in COVID-19. TCRdb keeps only in-frame clones here, not all; method: immunoSEQ multiplex PCR. The sample includes approximately 330,000 clones, around 92% of them seen just once. Sequencing was done on a sample of PBMCs or T cells enriched from blood (not recorded which). The receptors originated from a woman in her twenties or thirties who had recovered from COVID-19.

The CDR3 sequence is CASSDTGGETYEQYF. The DNA of the CDR3 is TGCGCCAGCAGTGATACAGGGGGGGAGACCTACGAGCAGTACTTC. The chain is built from TRBV23-1 and TRBJ2-7, with D maybe TRBD1 (8 bases). TRBV23-1 is classed as an ORF, of uncertain function. The length of the CDR3 is 15 residues. Trimming stripped 5 bases from V and 2 bases from J, with 16 bases between.

The sample holds a few counts of this clone. The chain has TRBV6-2 or TRBV6-3 and TRBJ1-5; TRBD1 might be the D (5 bases). The CDR3 spans 12 residues. Germline CDR1 is MNHEY and CDR2 is SVGEGT. Between the trimmed V and J ends, which lost 4 bases and 6 bases, there was a span of 7 bases. CDR3 DNA: TGTGCCAGCAGTTTAAGGGGTCAGCCCCAGCATTTT. It encodes CASSLRGQPQHF.

The genes are TRBV5-6 and TRBJ1-3; TRBD1 matches at 8 bases. Germline V gene sequence: CDR1 SGHDT, CDR2 YYEEEE. V trimming: 4 bases; J trimming: 4 bases; junction bases outside the gene matches: 7. The CDR3 extends over 15 amino acids. CDR3 DNA sequence: TGTGCCAGCAGCCCGGACAGGGTGGGAGGAAACACCATATATTTT. It is translated as CASSPDRVGGNTIYF.

The genes are TRBV6-5 and TRBJ1-1; the match to TRBD1 covers 9 bases. This CDR3 spans 16 amino acids. Looked up from germline, CDR1 is MNHEY and CDR2 is SVGAGI. The ends lost 4 bases at V and 1 base at J; junction bases unmatched: 7. This chain's CDR3 is CASSSQQGAKNTEAFF. The CDR3 DNA follows: TGTGCCAGCAGTTCTCAACAGGGGGCGAAGAACACTGAAGCTTTCTTT.

The V gene is TRBV19, the J gene TRBJ2-1; D possibly corresponds to TRBD1 (5 bases). The V end was cut by 0 bases, the J end by 4 bases, with 7 bases between. This CDR3 is 14 amino acids long. CDR1 is LNHDA and CDR2 is SQIVND in the germline V gene (reference sequence). The DNA for the CDR3 is TGTGCCAGTAGTATAGACAGGGTGTACAATGAGCAGTTCTTC. Translation gives CASSIDRVYNEQFF.

The chain recombines TRBV24-1 with TRBJ1-1; D uncertain. This CDR3 is 13 amino acids long. V lost 3 bases and J lost 6, with 10 bases in between. Germline V gene lookup returns CDR1 KGHDR and CDR2 SFDVKD. CDR3 nucleotide sequence: TGTGCCACCAGTGATCCCAGCGGGTCTGAAGCTTTCTTT. This encodes CATSDPSGSEAFF.

This chain links TRBV27 with TRBJ1-1, with unresolved D. The CDR3 totals 12 residues. Germline CDR1 reads MNHEY; CDR2 reads SMNVEV (reference sequence). The germline V and J ends were trimmed by 7 bases and 5 bases, with 11 bases remaining between them. The CDR3 bases are TGTGCCAGCACCAAGGGAGGAACTGAAGCTTTCTTT. Amino acids: CASTKGGTEAFF.

The CDR3 is CASSTGTQPKQYF. CDR3 nucleotide sequence: TGTGCCAGCAGCACTGGGACTCAGCCAAAACAGTACTTC. V is TRBV7-9 and J is TRBJ2-7; possibly TRBD2 for D (6 bases). V lost 5 bases and J lost 10, with 18 bases in between. This CDR3 is 13 amino acids long. Looked up from germline, CDR1 is SEHNR and CDR2 is FQNEAQ (reference sequence).

The chain combines TRBV5-1 with TRBJ2-5; D uncertain. Trimming removed 0 bases from V and 2 bases from J, with 8 bases in between. The CDR3 is 14 amino acids. CDR1 SGHRS and CDR2 YFSETQ come from the germline V gene. The CDR3: CASSLALQQETQYF. The CDR3 coding sequence is TGCGCCAGCAGCTTGGCATTGCAGCAAGAGACCCAGTACTTC.

The rearrangement uses TRBV10-3 and TRBJ2-2; the D gene is possibly TRBD1 (5 bases). Trimming removed 5 bases from V and 1 base from J, with 8 bases in between. Germline values: CDR1 ENHRY, CDR2 SYGVKD. CDR3 size: 14 residues. The CDR3: CAISSQVNTGELFF. DNA for the CDR3: TGTGCCATCAGTTCACAGGTGAACACCGGGGAGCTGTTTTTT.

The rearrangement joins TRBV4-1 to TRBJ1-1, with D hard to call. The CDR3 has 16 amino acids. Germline CDR1 and CDR2: MGHRA and YSYEKL. Trimming took off 6 bases at V and 0 bases at J, with 17 bases between the two ends. The CDR3 sequence: CASREAAAYMNTEAFF. The CDR3 coding sequence is TGCGCCAGCAGAGAGGCGGCGGCTTACATGAACACTGAAGCTTTCTTT.

The chain couples TRBV27 to TRBJ1-1, with 8 bases aligning to TRBD1. J lost 9 bases, V lost 6 bases, and 6 bases had no gene match. Germline assignment: CDR1 MNHEY and CDR2 SMNVEV (reference sequence). The CDR3 is made up of 12 amino acids. In DNA form, the CDR3 reads TGTGCCAGCAGGGACAGGGAAATCCAAGCTTTCTTT. Protein sequence: CASRDREIQAFF.

The chain combines TRBV19 with TRBJ2-7; 9 bases are a match to TRBD2. The CDR3 is 14 residues long. V shed 6 bases and J 2 bases; nucleotides not matched to a gene: 5. CDR1 is LNHDA and CDR2 is SQIVND in the germline V gene (reference sequence). Here the CDR3 DNA reads TGTGCCAGTAGCCTAGCGGGATCCCCCTACGAGCAGTACTTC. Protein: CASSLAGSPYEQYF.

The rearrangement joins TRBV7-2 to TRBJ2-1, with D unresolved. The CDR3 contains 15 residues. The V gene's germline CDR1 is SGHTA and CDR2 FQGNSA. V lost 3 bases, J lost 4 bases, and 13 bases lay in between. The CDR3 coding sequence is TGTGCCAGCAGCTTCGGGTACGGCTCATACAATGAGCAGTTCTTC. Its protein product is CASSFGYGSYNEQFF.

This chain joins TRBV27 and TRBJ2-7; weak D call: TRBD2 (6 bases). CDR3 size: 15 residues. V gave up 3 bases and J gave up 1 base, with 13 bases separating them. Germline CDR1 and CDR2: MNHEY and SMNVEV (reference sequence). The CDR3 DNA reads as TGTGCCAGCAGTTTTTGGGGAGGCAGGTCCTACGAGCAGTACTTC. Amino acid sequence: CASSFWGGRSYEQYF.

Here the CDR3 DNA reads TGTGCCAGCAGCGTAGGAGGTCTAGCGGTGTACCAAGAGACCCAGTACTTC. Translation: CASSVGGLAVYQETQYF. This sequence joins TRBV9 and TRBJ2-5; TRBD2 aligns across 7 bases. The CDR3 contains 17 residues. V shed 0 bases and J 0 bases; nucleotides not matched to a gene: 8. Germline V CDR1 and CDR2: SGDLS, YYNGEE. The variable domain in full, completed from reference TRBV9 and TRBJ2-5, reads DSGVTQTPKHLITATGQRVTLRCSPRSGDLSVYWYQQSLDQGLQFLIQYYNGEERAKGNILERFSAQQFPDLHSELNLSSLELGDSALYFCASSVGGLAVYQETQYFGPGTRLLVL.

This clone was detected only a few times. V gene TRBV10-3 combines with J gene TRBJ1-1, with D maybe TRBD1 (5 bases). The CDR3 runs to 15 residues. CDR1 and CDR2 from the germline V gene are ENHRY and SYGVKD. Trimming removed 7 bases at V and 3 bases at J, with 18 bases between. The CDR3 coding sequence is TGTGCCATCATTATCAGGGAAGGAGGGGACACTGAAGCTTTCTTT. Translating gives CAIIIREGGDTEAFF.

The chain uses TRBV7-9 and TRBJ2-2; TRBD2 matches 10 bases. The length of the CDR3 is 16 residues. The germline gives CDR1 SEHNR, CDR2 FQNEAQ (reference sequence). With V trimmed by 6 bases and J by 5 bases, 9 bases remained unmatched. The CDR3 DNA reads as TGTGCCAGCAGACCTCGGACTAGCGGTTATACCGGGGAGCTGTTTTTT. As protein: CASRPRTSGYTGELFF.

This chain links TRBV11-1 with TRBJ1-1, with D maybe TRBD1 (5 bases). The V gene lost 2 bases and the J gene lost 6 bases, with 10 bases spanning the gap. Germline lookup yields CDR1 SGHAT and CDR2 FQDESV (reference sequence). There are 13 residues in the CDR3. The CDR3 loop is CASSLQGAAEAFF. The CDR3 DNA is TGTGCCAGCAGCTTACAGGGTGCGGCTGAAGCTTTCTTT.

This sequence joins TRBV28 and TRBJ2-7; TRBD2 agrees at 7 bases. CDR3 length: 13 amino acids. The germline V gene has CDR1 MDHEN and CDR2 SYDVKM. With V trimmed by 7 bases and J by 1 base, 4 bases remained unmatched. In DNA form, the CDR3 reads TGTGCCAGCACGGCGGGAGCTTCCTACGAGCAGTACTTC. It specifies CASTAGASYEQYF.